This entry lists 31 T cell receptor beta chains sequenced from one sample in a study of beta chain features in type 1 diabetes. Sequencing targeted expressed TCRB transcripts, as all isolated RNA had been reverse transcribed. Only in-frame clones appear in the TCRdb table, and some are missing; sequencing was by immunoSEQ multiplex PCR. The table shows some 240,000 clones, with approximately 11% occurring only once. Sequenced sample: central memory CD4+ T cells from blood. The source is a man aged 18 to 29 in good health.

This clone was detected a few times. This rearrangement joins TRBV10-3 to TRBJ2-6; TRBD1 matches at 7 bases. Germline trimming cut 10 bases from V and 0 bases from J; bases unmatched to any gene: 9. Per germline, CDR1 ENHRY and CDR2 SYGVKD. The CDR3 is 16 amino acids. CDR3 sequence (DNA): TGTGCCACCCGAGGGACAGAAAACTCTGGGGCCAACGTCCTGACTTTC. It translates to CATRGTENSGANVLTF.

The chain links TRBV5-5 to TRBJ2-1, with 12 bases aligning to TRBD2. The CDR3 has 15 amino acids. Germline lookup yields CDR1 SGHKS and CDR2 YYEKEE (reference sequence). The J segment lost 7 bases and the V segment lost 3 bases, leaving 5 bases of the junction unmatched. CDR3: CASSSSSGRVNEQFF. Written as DNA, the CDR3 is TGTGCCAGCAGCTCATCTAGCGGGAGGGTAAATGAGCAGTTCTTC. Based on the CDR3 plus reference TRBV5-5 and TRBJ2-1, the full variable domain is DAGVTQSPTHLIKTRGQQVTLRCSPISGHKSVSWYQQVLGQGPQFIFQYYEKEERGRGNFPDRFSARQFPNYSSELNVNALLLGDSALYLCASSSSSGRVNEQFFGPGTRLTVL.

The gene calls are TRBV18 and TRBJ2-7; TRBD1 might be the D (6 bases). Trimming took off 4 bases at V and 3 bases at J, with 16 bases between the two ends. The CDR3 covers 15 residues. Per germline, CDR1 KGHSH and CDR2 LQKENI. Here the CDR3 DNA reads TGTGCCAGCTCACGGTACCGGGACACCCTCTACGAGCAGTACTTC. Its protein is CASSRYRDTLYEQYF.

This chain uses TRBV7-8 with TRBJ2-7, with 9 bases that match TRBD1. The CDR3 consists of 15 residues. Germline V gene lookup returns CDR1 SGHVS and CDR2 FQNEAQ. V lost 3 bases and J lost 7; bases outside the gene matches: 10. CDR3 loop: CASSFPGQGNREQYF. CDR3 nucleotides: TGTGCCAGCAGCTTCCCGGGACAGGGTAACAGGGAGCAGTACTTC.

Ten or more counts support this clone. In the same sample, other DNA sequences code for this CDR3. The chain combines TRBV29-1 with TRBJ2-2, with D unclear. Germline V gives CDR1 SQVTM, CDR2 ANQGSEA. The V gene lost 5 bases and the J gene lost 2 bases, with 6 bases spanning the gap. This CDR3 region has 12 residues. CDR3 protein: CSVSANTGELFF. CDR3 bases: TGCAGCGTTTCAGCAAACACCGGGGAGCTGTTTTTT.

The chain carries TRBV6-5 and TRBJ2-1, with 10 bases fitting TRBD2. Germline V gives CDR1 MNHEY, CDR2 SVGAGI. The CDR3 totals 14 residues. The ends lost 8 bases at V and 3 bases at J; junction bases unmatched: 4. CDR3 DNA: TGTGCCAGCCATCGGACTAGCGGCTACAATGAGCAGTTCTTC. Amino acid sequence: CASHRTSGYNEQFF.

This clone has more than one count but fewer than ten. This chain links TRBV5-4 with TRBJ2-7; the D gene is possibly TRBD2 (6 bases). Looked up from germline, CDR1 is SGHNT and CDR2 is YYREEE (reference sequence). V shed 2 bases and J shed 2 bases, with 8 bases lying between them. The CDR3 covers 13 residues. DNA for the CDR3: TGTGCCAGCAGCTTAGCGGGCACCTACGAGCAGTACTTC. Protein sequence: CASSLAGTYEQYF.

The rearrangement uses TRBV7-8 and TRBJ2-7; unclear D gene. CDR1 is SGHVS and CDR2 is FQNEAQ in the germline V gene. The CDR3 has 13 amino acids. V was clipped by 1 base and J by 4 bases, with 8 bases between them. In DNA, the CDR3 is TGTGCCAGCAGCTTAGAACCCGGGTACGAGCAGTACTTC. Amino acid sequence: CASSLEPGYEQYF. The complete variable domain, with remaining parts taken from reference TRBV7-8 and TRBJ2-7, reads GAGVSQSPRYKVAKRGQDVALRCDPISGHVSLFWYQQALGQGPEFLTYFQNEAQLDKSGLPSDRFFAERPEGSVSTLKIQRTQQEDSAVYLCASSLEPGYEQYFGPGTRLTVT.

The CDR3 bases are TGTGCCAGCAGCTTAAGTGGGCAGGGGGTGTTGGAGACCCAGTACTTC. Amino acids: CASSLSGQGVLETQYF. V gene TRBV11-2 combines with J gene TRBJ2-5; TRBD1 matches at 7 bases. With V trimmed by 2 bases and J by 5 bases, 11 bases remained unmatched. Germline CDR1 is SGHAT and CDR2 is FQNNGV. The CDR3 consists of 16 residues. The full variable domain, rest sourced from reference TRBV11-2 and TRBJ2-5, is EAGVAQSPRYKIIEKRQSVAFWCNPISGHATLYWYQQILGQGPKLLIQFQNNGVVDDSQLPKDRFSAERLKGVDSTLKIQPAKLEDSAVYLCASSLSGQGVLETQYFGPGTRLLVL.

The table lists this clone with a few counts. The chain employs TRBV18 and TRBJ2-1; TRBD2 agrees at 9 bases. Germline-derived CDR1 and CDR2 are KGHSH and LQKENI. There are 16 residues in the CDR3. V dropped 6 bases and J dropped 6; count of bases not matched to a gene: 12. CDR3 sequence reads: CASSAPGGRGLNEQFF. CDR3 nucleotides: TGTGCCAGCTCCGCCCCGGGCGGGAGGGGTCTCAATGAGCAGTTCTTC.

The chain joins TRBV5-1 to TRBJ2-1, with D unclear. From germline, CDR1 is SGHRS and CDR2 YFSETQ. V lost 4 bases and J lost 6, with 14 bases in between. The CDR3 loop spans 14 amino acids. The DNA for the CDR3 is TGCGCCAGCAGCCCGACCGCCTGGGTCAATGAGCAGTTCTTC. This encodes CASSPTAWVNEQFF. Supplemented by reference TRBV5-1 and TRBJ2-1, the full variable domain reads KAGVTQTPRYLIKTRGQQVTLSCSPISGHRSVSWYQQTPGQGLQFLFEYFSETQRNKGNFPGRFSGRQFSNSRSEMNVSTLELGDSALYLCASSPTAWVNEQFFGPGTRLTVL.

This clone has only one observation. The chain employs TRBV5-1 and TRBJ2-5; perhaps TRBD1 as D (6 bases). V gave up 4 bases and J gave up 2 bases, with 9 bases separating them. Germline CDR1 and CDR2: SGHRS and YFSETQ. The CDR3 consists of 13 residues. CDR3 nucleotides: TGCGCCAGCAGCCCCGGACAGCAAGAGACCCAGTACTTC. It encodes CASSPGQQETQYF.

There are a few counts of this clone. V usage is TRBV7-9 and J usage is TRBJ2-7, with TRBD1 matching 9 bases. Trimming removed 4 bases from V and 6 bases from J; junction bases left unmatched: 7. CDR3 size: 14 residues. Germline values: CDR1 SEHNR, CDR2 FQNEAQ (reference sequence). In DNA form, the CDR3 reads TGTGCCAGCAGCTCCTGGACAGGGGTAGGCGAGCAGTACTTC. It translates to CASSSWTGVGEQYF.

This chain joins TRBV7-6 and TRBJ1-5; D is ambiguous. The germline gives CDR1 SGHVS, CDR2 FNYEAQ. The CDR3 is made up of 15 amino acids. V gave up 4 bases and J gave up 3 bases, with 13 bases separating them. Written as DNA, the CDR3 is TGTGCCAGCAGCTCGCTAGGAGGGAACAATCAGCCCCAGCATTTT. Translation: CASSSLGGNNQPQHF.

The V and J genes are TRBV5-1 and TRBJ1-1; D not certain. V lost 5 bases, J lost 0 bases, and 8 bases lay in between. Looked up from germline, CDR1 is SGHRS and CDR2 is YFSETQ. This CDR3 is 13 amino acids long. In DNA, the CDR3 is TGCGCCAGCAGGGACCCCATGAACACTGAAGCTTTCTTT. This sequence encodes CASRDPMNTEAFF.

In DNA form, the CDR3 reads TGTGCCAGCTCACCAAACCGGAACACTGAAGCTTTCTTT. This gives the protein CASSPNRNTEAFF. This sequence joins TRBV18 and TRBJ1-1; D gene ambiguous. Germline V gene data show CDR1 as KGHSH and CDR2 as LQKENI. The CDR3 covers 13 residues. V lost 2 bases and J lost 1, with 5 bases in between.

A few counts support this clone. The genes are TRBV30 and TRBJ1-4; a possible D gene is TRBD1 (5 bases). Germline lookup yields CDR1 GTSNPN and CDR2 SVGIG (reference sequence). The CDR3 runs to 14 residues. The V end lost 2 bases, the J end lost 5 bases, and 12 bases lay between the germline ends. CDR3 coding DNA: TGTGCCTGGAGTCAAGACAGAAGAAATGAAAAACTGTTTTTT. This encodes CAWSQDRRNEKLFF.

The chain employs TRBV4-3 and TRBJ2-5, with D possibly TRBD1 on 5 matching bases. The germline CDR1 and CDR2 sequences are LGHNA and YSLEER. The ends were cut back, 1 base at V and 4 bases at J, with 16 bases in the middle. This CDR3 comprises 16 residues. The CDR3 loop reads CASSQGTQGRTETQYF. The CDR3 DNA sequence: TGCGCCAGCAGCCAAGGGACCCAGGGCAGGACAGAGACCCAGTACTTC.

This clone was observed at least ten times. This chain uses TRBV5-1 with TRBJ2-7; 11 bases map to TRBD2. Germline CDR1 SGHRS, CDR2 YFSETQ. V was clipped by 5 bases and J by 3 bases; unmatched bases: 13. CDR3 length: 17 amino acids. CDR3 sequence (DNA): TGCGCCAGCAGTTCAATAACTACTAGCGGGAGTAACTACGAGCAGTACTTC. It yields the protein CASSSITTSGSNYEQYF.

This chain connects TRBV29-1 to TRBJ2-5; D perhaps matches TRBD2 (6 bases). Germline lookup yields CDR1 SQVTM and CDR2 ANQGSEA. Between the trimmed V and J ends, which lost 6 bases and 5 bases, there was a span of 16 bases. This CDR3 is 13 amino acids long. CDR3 amino acids: CSVRGGAAETQYF. The CDR3 nucleotides read TGCAGCGTCCGAGGCGGGGCTGCGGAGACCCAGTACTTC.

The table lists this clone with a few counts. A read error may produce the germline difference seen at one junction end. The chain couples TRBV7-2 to TRBJ2-3; D ambiguous. Germline V gives CDR1 SGHTA, CDR2 FQGNSA. The CDR3 is 12 amino acids. CDR3 nucleotide sequence: TGTGCCAGCAGCTATAGCAGAGATACGCAGTATTTT. This sequence encodes CASSYSRDTQYF.

This rearrangement joins TRBV5-1 to TRBJ2-1; unclear D gene. Germline V lookup: CDR1 SGHRS, CDR2 YFSETQ. The CDR3 runs 15 residues. Trimming removed 3 bases from V and 3 bases from J, with 13 bases in between. In DNA form, the CDR3 reads TGCGCCAGCAGCTCGGGCGGAACAGTCTACAATGAGCAGTTCTTC. Translating gives CASSSGGTVYNEQFF.

The chain uses TRBV28 and TRBJ2-1; the match to TRBD2 covers 13 bases. Germline values: CDR1 MDHEN, CDR2 SYDVKM. The CDR3 consists of 18 residues. With V trimmed by 6 bases and J by 4 bases, 12 bases remained unmatched. CDR3 coding DNA: TGTGCCAGCAGCCGGACTAGCGGGAGAGACCTCCGGTACAATGAGCAGTTCTTC. Its translation: CASSRTSGRDLRYNEQFF.

The chain is built from TRBV30 and TRBJ1-2; 9 nucleotides align to TRBD1. Germline CDR1 reads GTSNPN; CDR2 reads SVGIG (reference sequence). With 2 bases clipped from V and 7 bases from J, the junction kept 8 bases outside the gene matches. The CDR3 loop spans 14 amino acids. The CDR3 loop is CAWSPRDRESGYTF. CDR3 nucleotides: TGTGCCTGGAGTCCGAGGGACAGGGAATCTGGCTACACCTTC.

There are a few counts of this clone. V gene TRBV10-3 combines with J gene TRBJ2-1; D remains ambiguous. The germline V and J ends were trimmed by 4 bases and 0 bases, with 10 bases remaining between them. Germline lookup yields CDR1 ENHRY and CDR2 SYGVKD. This CDR3 has 15 residues. The chain's CDR3 is CAISAGQSSYNEQFF. CDR3 nucleotides: TGTGCCATCAGTGCGGGTCAAAGCTCCTACAATGAGCAGTTCTTC.

This clone has a count of ten or more. The chain links TRBV2 to TRBJ1-1, with unresolved D. V gave up 6 bases and J gave up 0 bases, with 5 bases separating them. Germline V gene data show CDR1 as SNHLY and CDR2 as FYNNEI. The CDR3 length is 12 residues. The CDR3 is CASRGMNTEAFF. The CDR3 DNA reads as TGTGCCAGCAGAGGAATGAACACTGAAGCTTTCTTT. The whole variable domain, remainder taken from reference TRBV2 and TRBJ1-1, is EPEVTQTPSHQVTQMGQEVILRCVPISNHLYFYWYRQILGQKVEFLVSFYNNEISEKSEIFDDQFSVERPDGSNFTLKIRSTKLEDSAMYFCASRGMNTEAFFGQGTRLTVV.

J is TRBJ2-5 and V is TRBV9, with D unresolved. The germline gives CDR1 SGDLS, CDR2 YYNGEE. The CDR3 is 20 residues long. Trimming took off 0 bases at V and 5 bases at J, with 29 bases between the two ends. CDR3 DNA sequence: TGTGCCAGCAGCGTAGGATCTCCGACCTTAGGTGTCCGTAGGTGGGAGACCCAGTACTTC. Residues: CASSVGSPTLGVRRWETQYF.

V usage is TRBV30 and J usage is TRBJ2-7; D call uncertain. The CDR3 is 15 residues long. CDR1 GTSNPN and CDR2 SVGIG come from the germline V gene (reference sequence). V was trimmed by 0 bases and J by 0 bases, leaving 12 bases between them. The CDR3 nucleotides are TGTGCCTGGAGTGTACGCAGAAGCTTCTCCTACGAGCAGTACTTC. It encodes CAWSVRRSFSYEQYF.

This clone was observed at least ten times. This chain connects TRBV29-1 to TRBJ2-5; no definite D call. V gave up 6 bases and J gave up 2 bases, with 13 bases separating them. The CDR3 length is 13 residues. Germline CDR1 SQVTM, CDR2 ANQGSEA. For the CDR3, the DNA is TGCAGCGTCGAGCCACCTAGTCAAGAGACCCAGTACTTC. Residues: CSVEPPSQETQYF.

This clone was observed a handful of times. V usage is TRBV5-4 and J usage is TRBJ1-2, with a possible D match to TRBD1 (5 bases). Germline-derived CDR1 and CDR2 are SGHNT and YYREEE (reference sequence). The CDR3 consists of 13 residues. V gave up 0 bases and J gave up 7 bases, with 10 bases separating them. The CDR3 region is CASSLEQAPGYTF. The CDR3 DNA sequence: TGTGCCAGCAGCTTGGAACAGGCGCCTGGCTACACCTTC.

This clone turned up a few times. V gene TRBV28 combines with J gene TRBJ1-5; D is possibly TRBD1 (6 bases). CDR1 is MDHEN and CDR2 is SYDVKM in the germline V gene. V was clipped by 6 bases and J by 6 bases, with 12 bases between them. This CDR3 has 13 residues. The DNA for the CDR3 is TGTGCCAGCAGCAATCAGGGGAGTCAGCCCCAGCATTTT. It codes for CASSNQGSQPQHF. Full variable domain (missing parts from reference TRBV28 and TRBJ1-5): DVKVTQSSRYLVKRTGEKVFLECVQDMDHENMFWYRQDPGLGLRLIYFSYDVKMKEKGDIPEGYSVSREKKERFSLILESASTNQTSMYLCASSNQGSQPQHFGDGTRLSIL.